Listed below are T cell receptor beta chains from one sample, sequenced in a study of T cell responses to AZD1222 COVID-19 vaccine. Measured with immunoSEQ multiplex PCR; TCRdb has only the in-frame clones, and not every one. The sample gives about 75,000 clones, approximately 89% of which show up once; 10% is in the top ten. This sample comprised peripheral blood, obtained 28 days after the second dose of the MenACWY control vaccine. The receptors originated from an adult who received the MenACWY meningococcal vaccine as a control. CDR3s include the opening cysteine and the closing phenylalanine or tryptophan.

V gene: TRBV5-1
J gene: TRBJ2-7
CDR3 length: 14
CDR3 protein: CASSSGGLSYEQYF

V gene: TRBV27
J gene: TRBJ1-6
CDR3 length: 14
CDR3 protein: CASRPGQVNSPLHF

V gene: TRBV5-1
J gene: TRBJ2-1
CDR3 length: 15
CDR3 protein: CASSPGTGSYNEQFF

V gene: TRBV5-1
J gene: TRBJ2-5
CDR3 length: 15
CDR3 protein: CASSLDGGTQETQYF

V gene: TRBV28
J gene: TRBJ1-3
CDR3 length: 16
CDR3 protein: CASSEGQGVGRNTIYF

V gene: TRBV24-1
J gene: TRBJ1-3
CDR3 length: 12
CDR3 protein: CATLGPGNTIYF

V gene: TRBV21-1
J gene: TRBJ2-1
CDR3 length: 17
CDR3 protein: CASSPKGTSGGGNEQFF

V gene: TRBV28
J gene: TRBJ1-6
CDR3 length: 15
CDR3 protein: CASSSATGTYSPLHF

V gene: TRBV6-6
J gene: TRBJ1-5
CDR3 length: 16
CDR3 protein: CASLTSGLTVNQPQHF

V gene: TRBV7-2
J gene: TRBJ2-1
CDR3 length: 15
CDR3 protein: CASSTTSGGAAEQFF

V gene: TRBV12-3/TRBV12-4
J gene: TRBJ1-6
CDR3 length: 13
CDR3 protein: CASSLTDNSPLHF

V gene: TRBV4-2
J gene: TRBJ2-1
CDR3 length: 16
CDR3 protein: CASSLSGDTSYNEQFF

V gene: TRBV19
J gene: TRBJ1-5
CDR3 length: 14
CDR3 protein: CASKDGGIHQPQHF

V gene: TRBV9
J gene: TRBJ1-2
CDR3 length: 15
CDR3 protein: CASSLLGGGDYGYTF

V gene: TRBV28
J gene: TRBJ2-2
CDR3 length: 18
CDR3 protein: CASSLGQGFRSNTGELFF

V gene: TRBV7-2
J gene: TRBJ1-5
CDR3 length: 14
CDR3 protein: CASSPGVDWQPQHF

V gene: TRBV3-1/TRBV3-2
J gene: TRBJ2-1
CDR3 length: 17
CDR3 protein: CASSQDLGQGTYNEQFF

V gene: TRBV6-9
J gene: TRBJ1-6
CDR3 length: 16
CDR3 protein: CASSQSGDSYNSPLHF

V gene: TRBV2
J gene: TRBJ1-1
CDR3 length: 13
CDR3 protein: CASRGAGNTEAFF

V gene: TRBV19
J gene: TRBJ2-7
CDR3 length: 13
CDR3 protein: CASSARQGGEQYF

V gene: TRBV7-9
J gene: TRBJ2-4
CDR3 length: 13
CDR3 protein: CASSQAVVDIQYF

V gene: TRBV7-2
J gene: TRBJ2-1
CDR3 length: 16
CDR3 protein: CASSPHGTGYYNEQFF

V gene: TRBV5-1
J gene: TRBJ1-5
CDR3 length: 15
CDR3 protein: CASSLEGVDNQPQHF

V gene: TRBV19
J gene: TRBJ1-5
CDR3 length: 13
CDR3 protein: CAMSREGGQPQHF

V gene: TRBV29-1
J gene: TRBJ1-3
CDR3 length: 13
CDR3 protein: CSVGQGLGNTIYF

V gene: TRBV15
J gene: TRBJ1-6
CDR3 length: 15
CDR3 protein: CATSSSQGYNSPLHF

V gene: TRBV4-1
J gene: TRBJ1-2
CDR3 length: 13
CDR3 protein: CASSQDYSYGYTF

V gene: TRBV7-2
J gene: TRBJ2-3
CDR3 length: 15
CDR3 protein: CASSLQGEGTDTQYF

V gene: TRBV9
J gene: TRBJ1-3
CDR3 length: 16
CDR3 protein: CASSVHTTGSGNTIYF

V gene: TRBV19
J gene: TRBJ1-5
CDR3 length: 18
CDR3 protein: CASSIGPDRGFFNQPQHF

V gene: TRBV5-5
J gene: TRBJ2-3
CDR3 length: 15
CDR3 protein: CASRTSGGPTDTQYF

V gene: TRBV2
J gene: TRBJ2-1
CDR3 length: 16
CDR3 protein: CASSERGATGHNEQFF

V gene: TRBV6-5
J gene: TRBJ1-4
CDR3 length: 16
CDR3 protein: CASSYSPRQGNEKLFF

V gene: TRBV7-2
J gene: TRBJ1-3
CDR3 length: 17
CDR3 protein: CASSLRGQGGTGNTIYF

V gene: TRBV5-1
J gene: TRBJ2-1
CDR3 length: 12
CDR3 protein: CASSFAANEQFF

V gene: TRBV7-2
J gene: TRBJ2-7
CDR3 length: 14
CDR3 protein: CASSRDSSSYEQYF

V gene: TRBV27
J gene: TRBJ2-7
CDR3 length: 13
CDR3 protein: CASSLARGYEQYF

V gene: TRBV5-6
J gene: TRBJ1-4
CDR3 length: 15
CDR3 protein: CASSLRFVGGEKLFF

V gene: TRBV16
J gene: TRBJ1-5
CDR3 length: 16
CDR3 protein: CASSHSPQGGNQPQHF

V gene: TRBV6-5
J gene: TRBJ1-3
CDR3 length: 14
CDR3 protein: CASSLGGSGNTIYF